This TCR beta chain is drawn from a study of graft-versus-host responses after intestinal transplantation (dated by TCRdb to the early 2020s). A note on the overall study: The transplants that recipients got were multivisceral, liver-intestinal, or isolated intestinal. Every recipient was given anti-thymocyte globulin induction, then maintenance tacrolimus and steroids for two to three years. Graft-versus-host and host-versus-graft alloreactive T cell clones were tracked in the graft, circulation and bone marrow after intestinal transplantation using bulk TCR-beta CDR3 sequencing. Alloreactive clones were identified by sequencing pre-transplant mixed lymphocyte reaction products and comparing these products with unstimulated pre-transplant donor and recipient T cells. The cohort enrolled approximately 24 intestinal transplant recipients, one of whom was a retransplant, and a few patients without pretransplant specimens were excluded. Donor T cell macrochimerism was defined as a peak of at least 4% donor T cells among recipient peripheral blood mononuclear cells. Samples from a few later patients were sequenced in-house on an Illumina MiSeq with MiXCR processing rather than by the commercial service. Beyond this particular receptor, the publication reports: Early after transplant, peak levels of circulating GvH clones were associated with declines in HvG clones. The conclusions were limited by the relatively low number and heterogeneity of the intestinal transplant patients. GvH clones were detected in recipient bone marrow, and some appeared earlier in ileal mucosa or blood, consistent with an intestinal mucosal origin. High GvH to HvG T cell clonal ratios were observed in the allografts of patients with donor T cell macrochimerism.

In the first month after transplant, blood samples were collected up to 4 times, and after that at least monthly when available. The library was built by means of the immunoSEQ multiplex PCR assay. For most patients, high-throughput TCR-beta CDR3 sequencing of genomic DNA was performed by Adaptive Biotechnologies. Regarding the original processing steps: Adaptive's ImmunoSEQ software supplied the TCR sequencing data for around 19 patients, while MiXCR and VDJtools were used to process a few other patients. CDR3 nucleotide sequences shared between donor and recipient were removed because the origin of such sequences could not be assigned. Alloreactive clones required at least 2-fold expansion over unstimulated cells and minimum CFSE-low frequency of 0.002% (template counts) or 0.001% (read counts). Clones detected in sequenced pre-transplant spleen, lymph node, or MLR CFSE-low populations of the donor or recipient were defined as mappable. The cumulative frequency of alloreactive clones was calculated as a percentage of all sequences, weighted by copy number. What TCRdb holds here is the immuneACCESS table cut down to in-frame rearrangements. Part of the clones is not present; checked against another copy, under half of the missing clones reflect an unresolved V gene, and the others are unexplained. V, J and clone size were drawn from that table, and D and trimming were deduced from the DNA. Present in this sample are nearly 20,000 clones, approximately 86% of which were seen just once. About 9.4% of the sample rests with the top ten.

Concerning this clone: Its antigen is still unknown. No much larger clone exists at a distance of one base, and base qualities are not known. In the same sample, other DNA sequences code for this CDR3.

This material consisted of PBMCs, taken approximately 230 days after intestinal transplant. The receptor comes from a human patient who received an intestinal transplant, so some T cells may come from the graft donor.

The DNA is as follows: TGTGCCAGCAGCCTACACGAGGGTACGCAGTATTTT. It translates as CASSLHEGTQYF. The chain uses TRBV11-2 and TRBJ2-3; the D region possibly corresponds to TRBD2 (5 bases align). From the cysteine up to the phenylalanine, the CDR3 has a length of 12 residues. Of the read, only the CDR3 DNA is kept; its 36 bases are in frame from base 1. Trimming costs V 5 bases and J 8 bases, and their ends lie 11 bases apart. Via the germline V gene, CDR1 is SGHAT and CDR2 FQNNGV.